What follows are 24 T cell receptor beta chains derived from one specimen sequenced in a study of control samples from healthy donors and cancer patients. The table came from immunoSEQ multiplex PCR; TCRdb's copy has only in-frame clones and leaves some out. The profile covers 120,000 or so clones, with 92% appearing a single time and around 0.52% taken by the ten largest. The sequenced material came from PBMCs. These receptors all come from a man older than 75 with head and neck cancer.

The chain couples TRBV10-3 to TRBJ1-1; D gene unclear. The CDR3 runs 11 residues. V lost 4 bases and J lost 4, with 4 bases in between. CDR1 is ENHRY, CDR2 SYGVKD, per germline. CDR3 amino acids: CAISAGTEAFF. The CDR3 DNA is TGTGCCATCAGTGCGGGCACTGAAGCTTTCTTT.

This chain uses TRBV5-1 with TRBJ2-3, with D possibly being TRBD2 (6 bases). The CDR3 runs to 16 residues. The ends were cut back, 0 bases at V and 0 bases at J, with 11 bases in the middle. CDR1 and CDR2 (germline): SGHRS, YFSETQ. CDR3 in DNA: TGCGCCAGCAGCTTGGCTGCGGGGCCGAGCACAGATACGCAGTATTTT. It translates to CASSLAAGPSTDTQYF.

In DNA form, the CDR3 reads TGTGCCAGCGGGACACTTGGAAACACCATATATTTT. It specifies CASGTLGNTIYF. This chain joins TRBV6-5 and TRBJ1-3; TRBD1 might be the D (6 bases). Trimming shortened V by 8 bases and J by 3 bases, and 8 bases separated the two germline ends. The CDR3 is 12 residues long. Germline values: CDR1 MNHEY, CDR2 SVGAGI.

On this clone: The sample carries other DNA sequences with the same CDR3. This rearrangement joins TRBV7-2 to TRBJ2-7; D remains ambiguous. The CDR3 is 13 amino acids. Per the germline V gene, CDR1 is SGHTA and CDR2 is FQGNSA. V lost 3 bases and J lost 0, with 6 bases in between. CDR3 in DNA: TGTGCCAGCAGCTTTAGGGACTCCTACGAGCAGTACTTC. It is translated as CASSFRDSYEQYF.

The CDR3 DNA follows: TGCAGCGTTGAATTGAGGCAAAACTATGGCTACACCTTC. Protein sequence: CSVELRQNYGYTF. The chain recombines TRBV29-1 with TRBJ1-2; no reliable D call. V was shortened by 2 bases and J by 2 bases, with 9 bases between the two germline ends. CDR1 SQVTM and CDR2 ANQGSEA come from the germline V gene. The CDR3 has 13 amino acids.

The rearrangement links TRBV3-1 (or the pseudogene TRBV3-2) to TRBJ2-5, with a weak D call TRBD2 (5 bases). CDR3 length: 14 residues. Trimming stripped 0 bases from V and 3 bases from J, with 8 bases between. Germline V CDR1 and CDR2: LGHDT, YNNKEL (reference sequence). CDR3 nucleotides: TGTGCCAGCAGCCAAGAGGCCGGGAAAGAGACCCAGTACTTC. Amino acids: CASSQEAGKETQYF.

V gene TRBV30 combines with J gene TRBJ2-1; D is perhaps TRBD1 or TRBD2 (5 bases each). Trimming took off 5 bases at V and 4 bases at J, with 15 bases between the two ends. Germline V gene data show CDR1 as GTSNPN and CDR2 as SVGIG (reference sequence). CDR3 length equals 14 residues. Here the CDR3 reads CAWLAGASYNEQFF. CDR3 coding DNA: TGTGCCTGGCTCGCCGGGGCCTCTTACAATGAGCAGTTCTTC.

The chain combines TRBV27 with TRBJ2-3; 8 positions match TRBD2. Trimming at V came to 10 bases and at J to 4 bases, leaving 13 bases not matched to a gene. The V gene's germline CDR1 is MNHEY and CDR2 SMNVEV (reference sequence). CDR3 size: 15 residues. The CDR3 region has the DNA TGTGCCACCCGCCCTCGGGGGGGCCCCGCAGATACGCAGTATTTT. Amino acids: CATRPRGGPADTQYF.

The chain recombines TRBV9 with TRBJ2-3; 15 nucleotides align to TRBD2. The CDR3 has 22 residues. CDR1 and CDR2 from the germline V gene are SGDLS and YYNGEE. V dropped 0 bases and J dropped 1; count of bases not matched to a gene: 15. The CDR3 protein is CASSVGPGTSGRSFRGTDTQYF. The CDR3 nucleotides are TGTGCCAGCAGCGTAGGACCTGGGACTAGCGGGAGGTCCTTCAGGGGCACAGATACGCAGTATTTT.

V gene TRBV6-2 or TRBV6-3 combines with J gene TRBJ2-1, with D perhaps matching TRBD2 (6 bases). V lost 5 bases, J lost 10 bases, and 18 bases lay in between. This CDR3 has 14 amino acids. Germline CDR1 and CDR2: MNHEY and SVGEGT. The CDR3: CASSPRGGLREQFF. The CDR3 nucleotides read TGTGCCAGCAGTCCCCGTGGGGGGTTAAGAGAGCAGTTCTTC.

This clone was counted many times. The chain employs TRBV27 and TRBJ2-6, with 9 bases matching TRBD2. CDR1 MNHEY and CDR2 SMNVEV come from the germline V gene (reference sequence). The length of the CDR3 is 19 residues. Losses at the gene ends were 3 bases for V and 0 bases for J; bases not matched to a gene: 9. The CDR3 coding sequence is TGTGCCAGCAGTTTTCTGACTAGCGGATCTCTCTCTGGGGCCAACGTCCTGACTTTC. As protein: CASSFLTSGSLSGANVLTF.

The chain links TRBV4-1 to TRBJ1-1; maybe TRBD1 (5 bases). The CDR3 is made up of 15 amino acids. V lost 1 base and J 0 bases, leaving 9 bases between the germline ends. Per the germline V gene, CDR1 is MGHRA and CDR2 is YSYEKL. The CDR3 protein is CASSQVEGLNTEAFF. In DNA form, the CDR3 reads TGCGCCAGCAGCCAAGTGGAGGGACTGAACACTGAAGCTTTCTTT.

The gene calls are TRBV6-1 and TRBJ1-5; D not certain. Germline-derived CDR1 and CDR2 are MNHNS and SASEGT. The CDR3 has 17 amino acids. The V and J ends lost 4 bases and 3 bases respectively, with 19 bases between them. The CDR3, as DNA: TGTGCCAGCAGTGGCCGGCCAAAAGAATGGGACAATCAGCCCCAGCATTTT. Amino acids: CASSGRPKEWDNQPQHF.

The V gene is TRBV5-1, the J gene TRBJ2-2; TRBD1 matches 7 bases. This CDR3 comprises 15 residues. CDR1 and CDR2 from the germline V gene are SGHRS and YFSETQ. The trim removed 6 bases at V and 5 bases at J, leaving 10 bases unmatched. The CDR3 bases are TGCGCCAGCATGAGATTAGGGGGCGCGACCGGGGAGCTGTTTTTT. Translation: CASMRLGGATGELFF.

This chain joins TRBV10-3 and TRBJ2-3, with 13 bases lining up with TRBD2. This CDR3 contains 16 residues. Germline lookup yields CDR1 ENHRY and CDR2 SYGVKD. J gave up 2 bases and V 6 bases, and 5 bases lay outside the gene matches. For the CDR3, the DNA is TGTGCCATCAGAAGGACTAGCGGGGGCCTCACAGATACGCAGTATTTT. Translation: CAIRRTSGGLTDTQYF.

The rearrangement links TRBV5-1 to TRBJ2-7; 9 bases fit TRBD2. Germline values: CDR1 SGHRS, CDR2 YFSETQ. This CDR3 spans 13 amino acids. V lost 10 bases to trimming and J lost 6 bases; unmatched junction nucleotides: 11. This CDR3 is CARAGGATSEQYF. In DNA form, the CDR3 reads TGCGCCCGCGCGGGGGGGGCAACGTCCGAGCAGTACTTC.

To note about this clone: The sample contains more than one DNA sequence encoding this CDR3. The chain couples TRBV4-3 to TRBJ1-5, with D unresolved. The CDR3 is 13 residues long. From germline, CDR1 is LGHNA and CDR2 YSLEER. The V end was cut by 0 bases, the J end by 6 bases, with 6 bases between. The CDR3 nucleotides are TGCGCCAGCAGCCAAGATCGGGGTCAGCCCCAGCATTTT. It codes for CASSQDRGQPQHF.

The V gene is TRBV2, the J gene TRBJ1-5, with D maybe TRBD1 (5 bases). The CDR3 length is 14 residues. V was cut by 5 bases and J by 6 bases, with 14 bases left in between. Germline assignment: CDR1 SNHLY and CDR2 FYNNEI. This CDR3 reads CASSLGGVLQPQHF. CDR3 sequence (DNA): TGTGCCAGCAGTTTGGGGGGGGTTCTTCAGCCCCAGCATTTT.

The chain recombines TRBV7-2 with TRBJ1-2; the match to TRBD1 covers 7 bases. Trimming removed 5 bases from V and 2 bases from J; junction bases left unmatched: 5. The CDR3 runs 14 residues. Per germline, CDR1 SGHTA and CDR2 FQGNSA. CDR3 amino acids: CASSIQGSNYGYTF. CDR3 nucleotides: TGTGCCAGCAGCATACAGGGGTCGAACTATGGCTACACCTTC.

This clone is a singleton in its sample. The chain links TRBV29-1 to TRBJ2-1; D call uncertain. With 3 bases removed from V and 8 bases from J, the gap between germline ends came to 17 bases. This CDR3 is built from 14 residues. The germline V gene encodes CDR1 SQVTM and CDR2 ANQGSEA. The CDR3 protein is CSVDKSSSVYEQFF. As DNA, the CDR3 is TGCAGCGTTGATAAGTCTAGTTCGGTCTATGAGCAGTTCTTC.

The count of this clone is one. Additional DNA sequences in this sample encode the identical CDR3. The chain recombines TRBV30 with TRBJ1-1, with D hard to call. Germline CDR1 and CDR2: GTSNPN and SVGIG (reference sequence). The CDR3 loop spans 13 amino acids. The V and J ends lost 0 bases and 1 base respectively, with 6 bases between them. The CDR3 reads CAWSVGTNTEAFF. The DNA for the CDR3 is TGTGCCTGGAGTGTAGGAACGAACACTGAAGCTTTCTTT.

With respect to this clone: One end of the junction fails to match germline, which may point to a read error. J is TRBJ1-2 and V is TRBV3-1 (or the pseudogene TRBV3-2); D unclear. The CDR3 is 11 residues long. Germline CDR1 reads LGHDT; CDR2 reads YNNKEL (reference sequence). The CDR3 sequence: CASSGEGPLSF. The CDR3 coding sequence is TGTGCCAGCAGCGGAGAAGGGCCGTTGTCCTTC.

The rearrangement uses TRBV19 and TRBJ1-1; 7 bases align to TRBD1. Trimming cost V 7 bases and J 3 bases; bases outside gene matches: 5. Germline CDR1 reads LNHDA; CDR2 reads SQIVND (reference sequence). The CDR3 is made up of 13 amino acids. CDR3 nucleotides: TGTGCCAGTAAACAGGGGCTCCACACTGAAGCTTTCTTT. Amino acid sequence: CASKQGLHTEAFF.

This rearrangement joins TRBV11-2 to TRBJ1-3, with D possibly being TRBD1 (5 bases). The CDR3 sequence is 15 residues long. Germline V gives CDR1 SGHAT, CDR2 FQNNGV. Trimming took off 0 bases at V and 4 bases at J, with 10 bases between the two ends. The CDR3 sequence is CASSLDLGLGNTIYF. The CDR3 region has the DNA TGTGCCAGCAGCTTAGATTTGGGGCTCGGAAACACCATATATTTT.